The clone carrying this T cell receptor beta chain was counted once. The antigen is undetermined. Profiling relied on immunoSEQ multiplex PCR, and the TCRdb table lists in-frame clones only, not all of them. The sample lists 98,000 or so clones, 80% to 90% occurring once. CDR3 length equals 15 residues. Losses at the gene ends were 5 bases for V and 6 bases for J; bases not matched to a gene: 5. From germline, CDR1 is SGHTA and CDR2 FQGTGA. The data originate from a study of OX40 agonist ivuxolimab in advanced cancers. Study context: Allowance was made for prior anti-PD-1, anti-PD-L1 or anti-CTLA-4 therapy, and about 40% had some. There were three patients with partial responses, one having hepatocellular carcinoma and two cutaneous melanoma. Broader study findings: Clonal expansion by week 6 occurred in CD4+ and CD8+ blood T cells (at 0.1 to 3.0 mg/kg).

The chain employs TRBV7-3 and TRBJ2-1, with 12 bases aligning to TRBD2. This clonotype was obtained from an adult with an advanced solid tumor such as melanoma, head and neck, liver or kidney cancer. The material was CD4+ or CD8+ T cells sorted from blood, obtained in a trial of the OX40 agonist ivuxolimab. The CDR3 region has the DNA TGTGCCAGCAGCGCGACTAGCGGGAGTGGCAATGAGCAGTTCTTC. It translates to CASSATSGSGNEQFF.